One sample yielded the 14 T cell receptor beta chains listed below, sequenced in a study of blood T cell repertoires in COVID-19 (dated by TCRdb to between 2020 and 2021). The library was generated by the immunoSEQ multiplex PCR assay. Entries here come from immuneACCESS through TCRdb and include only in-frame sequences with V and J called. Some clones fail to appear in such tables; in the studies checked, an unresolved V gene covers under half of the shortfall, and the cause of the remainder is unknown. The sample records 91,000 or so clones, about 87% of which are singletons. 15% to 17% of the sample is held by the ten biggest clonotypes. The sample consisted of peripheral blood. These receptors were obtained from a human donor in a cohort sampled during active COVID-19.

This rearrangement joins TRBV5-4 to TRBJ2-3; D not certain. V shed 0 bases and J shed 1 base, with 9 bases lying between them. The CDR3 has 15 amino acids. Per germline, CDR1 SGHNT and CDR2 YYREEE (reference sequence). The CDR3 spells CASSLVGQGTDTQYF. CDR3 DNA: TGTGCCAGCAGCTTGGTGGGCCAGGGCACAGATACGCAGTATTTT.

V is TRBV9 and J is TRBJ2-1, with TRBD2 matching over 13 bases. V lost 4 bases to trimming and J lost 8 bases; unmatched junction nucleotides: 9. Germline assignment: CDR1 SGDLS and CDR2 YYNGEE. This CDR3 spans 16 amino acids. The CDR3 protein is CASSPRLAGGGYEQFF. CDR3 coding DNA: TGTGCCAGCAGCCCGCGACTAGCGGGAGGTGGATATGAGCAGTTCTTC. The whole variable domain, filled in from reference TRBV9 and TRBJ2-1, reads DSGVTQTPKHLITATGQRVTLRCSPRSGDLSVYWYQQSLDQGLQFLIQYYNGEERAKGNILERFSAQQFPDLHSELNLSSLELGDSALYFCASSPRLAGGGYEQFFGPGTRLTVL.

The chain uses TRBV11-2 and TRBJ2-1; 12 bases map to TRBD2. The CDR3 is 14 residues long. V lost 5 bases, J lost 9 bases, and 5 bases stayed unmatched. CDR1 and CDR2 (germline): SGHAT, FQNNGV. The CDR3 loop reads CASSLGLAGREQFF. In DNA, the CDR3 is TGTGCCAGCAGCCTGGGACTAGCGGGTCGTGAGCAGTTCTTC.

The CDR3 nucleotides are TGTGCCAGCAGCACCCCTAGCCATCCCGGGACAGGAAAATATGAAGCTTTCTTT. It is translated as CASSTPSHPGTGKYEAFF. The chain carries TRBV7-2 and TRBJ1-1, with TRBD1 identical over 8 bases. V shed 5 bases, J shed 7 bases, and the junction held 21 bases outside the gene matches. Germline V gene data show CDR1 as SGHTA and CDR2 as FQGNSA. The CDR3 extends over 18 amino acids.

V is TRBV5-1 and J is TRBJ1-2, with D tentatively TRBD1 (5 bases). CDR1 is SGHRS, CDR2 YFSETQ, per germline. This CDR3 comprises 15 residues. The germline V and J ends were trimmed by 4 bases and 4 bases, with 17 bases remaining between them. Here the CDR3 DNA reads TGCGCCAGCAGCCCCGGGGGTGGACTTAGCTATGGCTACACCTTC. This encodes CASSPGGGLSYGYTF. Full variable domain (remainder filled in from reference TRBV5-1 and TRBJ1-2): KAGVTQTPRYLIKTRGQQVTLSCSPISGHRSVSWYQQTPGQGLQFLFEYFSETQRNKGNFPGRFSGRQFSNSRSEMNVSTLELGDSALYLCASSPGGGLSYGYTFGSGTRLTVV.

V and J are TRBV6-5 and TRBJ2-1, with 10 bases identical to TRBD1. Per the germline V gene, CDR1 is MNHEY and CDR2 is SVGAGI. With 6 bases clipped from V and 4 bases from J, the junction kept 6 bases outside the gene matches. The CDR3 totals 15 residues. In DNA form, the CDR3 reads TGTGCCAGCAGGGCGACAGGGGGCGGGTACAATGAGCAGTTCTTC. Its protein is CASRATGGGYNEQFF.

The J gene is TRBJ1-4, the V gene TRBV5-8; D unclear. V was shortened by 5 bases and J by 2 bases, with 7 bases between the two germline ends. The CDR3 covers 13 residues. Germline assignment: CDR1 SGHTS and CDR2 YDEGEE. As DNA, the CDR3 is TGTGCCAGCAGTGGGAGGACTAATGAAAAACTGTTTTTT. Translated, it gives CASSGRTNEKLFF.

The V and J genes are TRBV4-1 and TRBJ2-7, with D tentatively TRBD2 (6 bases). In germline, CDR1 is MGHRA, CDR2 YSYEKL. CDR3 length equals 12 residues. V gave up 1 base and J gave up 6 bases, with 7 bases separating them. CDR3 region: CASSQAGVEQYF. The CDR3 nucleotides are TGCGCCAGCAGCCAAGCGGGAGTCGAGCAGTACTTC.

The CDR3 reads CASSILGLAGGNEQFF. The DNA for the CDR3 is TGTGCCAGTAGTATTCTAGGACTAGCGGGAGGCAATGAGCAGTTCTTC. This rearrangement joins TRBV19 to TRBJ2-1; 14 nucleotides match TRBD2. The CDR3 spans 16 residues. The J segment lost 6 bases and the V segment lost 3 bases, leaving 4 bases of the junction unmatched. Germline V CDR1 and CDR2: LNHDA, SQIVND (reference sequence). Supplemented by reference TRBV19 and TRBJ2-1, the full variable domain reads DGGITQSPKYLFRKEGQNVTLSCEQNLNHDAMYWYRQDPGQGLRLIYYSQIVNDFQKGDIAEGYSVSREKKESFPLTVTSAQKNPTAFYLCASSILGLAGGNEQFFGPGTRLTVL.

This chain connects TRBV2 to TRBJ1-3; no firm D call. The CDR3 loop spans 12 amino acids. The germline V and J ends were trimmed by 2 bases and 14 bases, with 13 bases remaining between them. Germline-derived CDR1 and CDR2 are SNHLY and FYNNEI. CDR3 amino acids: CASSENRYLVYF. CDR3 in DNA: TGTGCCAGCAGTGAAAATCGTTACCTAGTATATTTT.

CDR3 residues: CASSQDTRNTEAFF. Here the CDR3 DNA reads TGCGCCAGCAGCCAAGATACACGGAACACTGAAGCTTTCTTT. The J gene is TRBJ1-1, the V gene TRBV4-3, with no clear D. The CDR3 is made up of 14 amino acids. Between the trimmed V and J ends, which lost 0 bases and 1 base, there was a span of 6 bases. Germline CDR1 LGHNA, CDR2 YSLEER.

The chain uses TRBV6-2 or TRBV6-3 and TRBJ2-3, with 9 bases lining up with TRBD1. Trimming removed 5 bases from V and 3 bases from J; junction bases left unmatched: 6. CDR3 length: 15 residues. CDR1 is MNHEY, CDR2 SVGEGT, per germline. The CDR3 here is CASSNRDRVTDTQYF. CDR3 DNA sequence: TGTGCCAGCAGTAACCGGGACAGGGTTACAGATACGCAGTATTTT.

The chain couples TRBV28 to TRBJ1-3; maybe TRBD1 (5 bases). Germline CDR1 reads MDHEN; CDR2 reads SYDVKM. V was clipped by 1 base and J by 4 bases, with 8 bases between them. This CDR3 has 14 residues. The DNA for the CDR3 is TGTGCCAGCAGTTTATACAGGTCAGGAAACACCATATATTTT. Its translation is CASSLYRSGNTIYF.

This clone was recorded once. The rearrangement joins TRBV14 to TRBJ2-4; the D gene is possibly TRBD1 (5 bases). Germline V CDR1 and CDR2: SGHDN, FVKESK. The CDR3 is 12 amino acids. V lost 5 bases and J lost 6, with 8 bases in between. The CDR3 DNA reads as TGTGCCAGCAGCGTCCAGGGAAACATTCAGTACTTC. As protein: CASSVQGNIQYF.